This T cell receptor beta chain derives from a study of T cells after yellow fever vaccination (dated by TCRdb to between 2017 and 2020). About the investigation overall: The SMART-Seq v4 Ultra Low Input RNA kit was used to prepare libraries from fractions with low cell numbers. To track T-cell clones before and after primary and booster YFV17D yellow fever vaccination, bulk TCR alpha and beta repertoires were sequenced longitudinally. Two healthy male donors made up the cohort, one aged 18 to 30 years and the other aged 30 to 40 years. Bulk PBMC replicates and cell subsets were isolated from blood drawn at multiple timepoints before and after both primary and secondary immunization. General findings and caveats noted by the study authors: Computational filtering was required because FACS-sorted repertoires could contain abundant contaminating clonotypes from the bulk population. A small share of clonotypes occurred in both CD4 and CD8 compartments, likely arising from convergent recombination. Only a couple of donors were included in the study, so the extent to which the findings can be generalized is limited. Compared with the primary T-cell response, the secondary T-cell response was faster but weaker, reaching its peak on day 5 rather than on day 15. After the booster, most of the clones that had expanded following primary vaccination were detected again (approximately 96% of CD4 and around 90% of CD8), which suggests that memory was broadly maintained.

From the cysteine up to the phenylalanine, the CDR3 has a length of 14 residues. The only DNA kept is the CDR3, 42 bases in frame from the first base. Clipping removes 6 bases from V and 5 bases from J, with 5 as the unmatched junction base count. The sample's treatment or condition label, in plain terms: live attenuated yellow fever vaccine strain. At every blood-draw timepoint, two biological replicates of bulk PBMCs were collected. PBMCs were isolated from peripheral blood using a standard Ficoll-Paque protocol. TriZol was used to extract RNA from bulk PBMCs, CD4 and CD8 fractions, and dextramer-positive and dextramer-negative fractions. Sequencing relied on an Illumina NovaSeq 6000. TCR cDNA was made using 5'RACE template switching, a step that added a universal primer site and unique molecular identifiers. cDNA synthesis was primed from both the TCR alpha and TCR beta constant segments. Libraries were amplified in two PCR steps, with sample barcodes and sequencing adapters added in the second step. Sequencing of libraries was performed on Illumina HiSeq 2500 (2x100 bp) or NovaSeq (2x150 bp). The authors' analysis ran thus. MIGEC handled demultiplexing of reads and collapsing into UMI consensus sequences, while MiXCR performed V(D)J alignment. Using edgeR on replicate PBMC samples, clonotypes were called vaccine-responding if FDR was below 0.01 and the log2 fold change was above 5 up to day 15. Bulk clonotypes were assigned CD4 or CD8 identity according to which sequenced CD4 or CD8 repertoire held them at higher abundance. The public reads were run again by TCRdb, first through fastp at Q25 and then through MiXCR, and only productive beta chains were kept. CDR3 protein duplicates are merged, each entry listing the most common genes and DNA. TCRdb assigned the V and J calls; the authors' analysis was not used. The sample table records a few hundred thousand distinct CDR3 sequences; roughly 4.3% of these occur just once. 20% to 25% of the sample rests with the top ten.

Points on this clonotype: There is no known antigen for this receptor. Per-base quality was not reported, and no clone a single base away is much larger than it.

This specimen consisted of PBMCs, obtained 5 days after the yellow fever booster vaccination. Rearrangement joined TRBV12-3 or TRBV12-4 to TRBJ2-5; TRBD2 agrees with 11 junctional bases. This clonotype was sampled from a man aged 18 to 35 who received the YFV17D yellow fever vaccine. The DNA is as follows: TGTGCCAGCAGCCCGACTAGCGGGGTTGAGACCCAGTACTTC. Translated, it gives CASSPTSGVETQYF.